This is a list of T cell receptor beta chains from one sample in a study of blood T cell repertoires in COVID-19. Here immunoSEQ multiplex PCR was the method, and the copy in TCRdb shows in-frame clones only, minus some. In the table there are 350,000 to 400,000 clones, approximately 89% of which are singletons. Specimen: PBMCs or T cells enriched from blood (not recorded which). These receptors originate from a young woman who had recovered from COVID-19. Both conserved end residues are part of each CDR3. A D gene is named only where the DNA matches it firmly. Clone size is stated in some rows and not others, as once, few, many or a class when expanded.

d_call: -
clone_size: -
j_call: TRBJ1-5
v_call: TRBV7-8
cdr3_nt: TGTGCCAGCAGCTCATCGACGGGAAATCAGCCCCAGCATTTT
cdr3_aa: CASSSSTGNQPQHF

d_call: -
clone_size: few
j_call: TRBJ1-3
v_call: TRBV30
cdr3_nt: TGTGCCTGGAGTCAGGGACACACCTCTGGAAACACCATATATTTT
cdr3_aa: CAWSQGHTSGNTIYF

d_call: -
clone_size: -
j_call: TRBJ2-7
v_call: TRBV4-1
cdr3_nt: TGCGCCAGCAGCCAAGCTCAGGGCTACGAGCAGTACTTC
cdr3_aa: CASSQAQGYEQYF

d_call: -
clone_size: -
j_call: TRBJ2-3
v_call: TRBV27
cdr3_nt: TGTGCCAGCAGTACCCAACTCACCCGGGGCACAGATACGCAGTATTTT
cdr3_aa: CASSTQLTRGTDTQYF

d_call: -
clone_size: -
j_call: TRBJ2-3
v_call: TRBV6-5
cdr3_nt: TGTGCAGCCAGGGCGTCCATTAGCACAGATACGCAGTATTTT
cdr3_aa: CAARASISTDTQYF

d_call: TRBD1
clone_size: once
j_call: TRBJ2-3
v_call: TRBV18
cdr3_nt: TGTGCCAGCTCAACTACTCAGGGGGAAACAGATACGCAGTATTTT
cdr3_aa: CASSTTQGETDTQYF

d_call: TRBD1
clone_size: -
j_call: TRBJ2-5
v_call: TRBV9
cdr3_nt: TGTGCCAGCAGCGGGGACAGTGTCCTTGTGGAGACCCAGTACTTC
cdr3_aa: CASSGDSVLVETQYF

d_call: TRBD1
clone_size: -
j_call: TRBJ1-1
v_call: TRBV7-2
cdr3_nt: TGTGCCAGCAGCTCCGAACAGGGGGTGATGAACACTGAAGCTTTCTTT
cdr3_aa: CASSSEQGVMNTEAFF

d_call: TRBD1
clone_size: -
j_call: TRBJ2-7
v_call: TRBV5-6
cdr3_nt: TGTGCCAGCAGCCCCGAGACCGGGACAGGGTTTTTCGAGCAGTACTTC
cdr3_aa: CASSPETGTGFFEQYF

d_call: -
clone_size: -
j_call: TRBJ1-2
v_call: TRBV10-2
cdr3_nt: TGCGCCAGCACCAAAGGGGGGGCGGATGGCTACACCTTC
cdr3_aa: CASTKGGADGYTF

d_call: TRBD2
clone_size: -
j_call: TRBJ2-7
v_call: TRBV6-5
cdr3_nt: TGTGCCAGCAGTTACTCGTTTCAGGGAGGGTCCTACGAGCAGTACTTC
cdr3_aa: CASSYSFQGGSYEQYF

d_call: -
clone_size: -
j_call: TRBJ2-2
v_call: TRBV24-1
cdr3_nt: TGTGCCACCAGTGGAACGGGAGCCGGGGAGCTGTTTTTT
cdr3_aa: CATSGTGAGELFF

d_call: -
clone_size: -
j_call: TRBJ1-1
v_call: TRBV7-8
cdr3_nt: TGTGCCAGCAGCCCGAGGGGGAGACTTGAAGCTTTCTTT
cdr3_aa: CASSPRGRLEAFF

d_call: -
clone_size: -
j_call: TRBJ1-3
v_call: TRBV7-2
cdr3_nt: TGTGCCAGCAGCGCAGGGCCCTCTGGAAACACCATATATTTT
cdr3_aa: CASSAGPSGNTIYF

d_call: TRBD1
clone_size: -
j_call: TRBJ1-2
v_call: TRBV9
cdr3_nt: TGTGCCAGCAGCCCTTCGGGACAGGCGATTTATGGCTACACCTTC
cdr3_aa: CASSPSGQAIYGYTF

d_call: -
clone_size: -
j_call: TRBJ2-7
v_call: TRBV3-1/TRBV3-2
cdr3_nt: TGTGCCAGCAGCCCCTGGGCCAAGGACGAGCAGTACTTC
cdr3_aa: CASSPWAKDEQYF

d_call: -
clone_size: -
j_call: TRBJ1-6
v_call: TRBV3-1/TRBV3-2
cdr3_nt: TGTGCCAGCAGCCGAGAGAGCGGCCCCCTCCACTTT
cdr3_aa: CASSRESGPLHF

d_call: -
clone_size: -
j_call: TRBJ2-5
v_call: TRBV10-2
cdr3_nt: -
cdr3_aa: CASSTSTSRETQYF

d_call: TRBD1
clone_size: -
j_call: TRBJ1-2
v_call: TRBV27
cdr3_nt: TGTGCCAGCAGTTTATCGATAGGACAGGGGAATGGCTACACCTTC
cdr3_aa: CASSLSIGQGNGYTF

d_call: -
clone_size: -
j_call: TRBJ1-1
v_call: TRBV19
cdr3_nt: TGTGCCAGTAGTATCAGGGGGAACACTGAAGCTTTCTTT
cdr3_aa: CASSIRGNTEAFF